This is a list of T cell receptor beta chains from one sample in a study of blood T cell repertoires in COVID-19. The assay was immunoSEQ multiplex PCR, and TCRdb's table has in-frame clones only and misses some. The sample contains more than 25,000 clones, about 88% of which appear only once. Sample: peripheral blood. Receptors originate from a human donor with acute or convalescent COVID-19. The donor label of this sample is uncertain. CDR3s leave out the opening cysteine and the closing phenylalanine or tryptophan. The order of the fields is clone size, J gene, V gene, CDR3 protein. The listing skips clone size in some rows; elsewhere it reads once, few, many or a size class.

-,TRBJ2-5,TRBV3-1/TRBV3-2,ASRSEREIGTQY
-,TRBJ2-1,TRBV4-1,ASSQQPGLAGNEQF
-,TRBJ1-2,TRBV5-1,ASSRGGSANYGYT
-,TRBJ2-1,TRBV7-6,ASSTPGGGKGSYNEQF
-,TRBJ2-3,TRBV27,ASSSSADTQY
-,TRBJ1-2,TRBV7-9,ASSAPAGQGARGYT
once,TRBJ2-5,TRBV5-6,ASTARGQGTQY
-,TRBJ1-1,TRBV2,ASRPTVFTEAF
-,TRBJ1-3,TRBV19,ASQLSGNTIY
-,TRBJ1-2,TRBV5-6,ASSPTGTGSYGYT
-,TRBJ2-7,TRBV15,ATSRAGTGFYEQY